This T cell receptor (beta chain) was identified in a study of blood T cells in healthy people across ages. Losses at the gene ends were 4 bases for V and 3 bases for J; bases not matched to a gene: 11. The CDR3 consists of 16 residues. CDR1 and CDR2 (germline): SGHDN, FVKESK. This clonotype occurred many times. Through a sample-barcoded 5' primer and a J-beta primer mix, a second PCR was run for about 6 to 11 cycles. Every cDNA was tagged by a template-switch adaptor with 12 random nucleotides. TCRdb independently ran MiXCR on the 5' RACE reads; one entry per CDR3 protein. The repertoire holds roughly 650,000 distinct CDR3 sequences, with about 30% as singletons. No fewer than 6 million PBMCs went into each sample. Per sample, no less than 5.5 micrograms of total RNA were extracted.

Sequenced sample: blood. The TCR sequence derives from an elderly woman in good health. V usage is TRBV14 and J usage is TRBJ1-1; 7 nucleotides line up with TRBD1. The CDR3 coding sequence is TGTGCCAGCAGCCCTGACAGGGTAGTTATGGACACTGAAGCTTTCTTT. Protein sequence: CASSPDRVVMDTEAFF.